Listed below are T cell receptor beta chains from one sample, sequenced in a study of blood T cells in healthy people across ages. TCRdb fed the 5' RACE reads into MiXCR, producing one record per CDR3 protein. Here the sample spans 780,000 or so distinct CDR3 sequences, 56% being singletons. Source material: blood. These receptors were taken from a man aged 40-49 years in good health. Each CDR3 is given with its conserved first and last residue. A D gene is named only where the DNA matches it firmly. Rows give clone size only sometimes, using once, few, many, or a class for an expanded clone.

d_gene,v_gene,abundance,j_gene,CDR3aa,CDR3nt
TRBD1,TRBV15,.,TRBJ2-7,CATTRDRGAGEQYF,TGTGCCACCACACGGGACAGGGGTGCAGGGGAACAGTACTTC
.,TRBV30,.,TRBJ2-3,CAADLRGDTQYF,TGTGCCGCGGATCTGCGGGGAGATACGCAGTATTTT
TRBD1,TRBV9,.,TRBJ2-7,CASSVGQGRTYEQYF,TGTGCCAGCAGCGTAGGACAGGGGCGCACCTACGAGCAGTACTTC
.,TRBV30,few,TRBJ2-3,CAWSPLLDTQYF,TGTGCCTGGAGTCCACTTTTAGATACGCAGTATTTT
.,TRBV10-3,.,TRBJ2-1,CAISESGKYNEQFF,TGTGCCATCAGTGAGTCGGGAAAGTACAATGAGCAGTTCTTC
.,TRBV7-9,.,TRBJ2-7,CASSPGGGILYEQYF,TGTGCCAGCAGCCCCGGAGGGGGGATTCTCTACGAGCAGTACTTC
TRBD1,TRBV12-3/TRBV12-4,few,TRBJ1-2,CASSQQGGYGYTF,TGTGCCAGCAGTCAACAGGGGGGGTATGGCTACACCTTC
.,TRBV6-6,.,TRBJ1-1,CASSYSLGKAEAFF,TGTGCCAGCAGTTACTCGCTGGGTAAGGCTGAAGCTTTCTTT
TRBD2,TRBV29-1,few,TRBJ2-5,CSVVLAGVETQYF,TGCAGCGTTGTACTAGCGGGAGTTGAGACCCAGTACTTC
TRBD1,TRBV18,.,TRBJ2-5,CASSRGPGTGGETQYF,TGTGCCAGCTCACGTGGCCCCGGGACAGGGGGAGAGACCCAGTACTTC
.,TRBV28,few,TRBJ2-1,CASSLGAGLSEQFF,TGTGCCAGCAGTCTCGGGGCAGGGCTATCTGAGCAGTTCTTC
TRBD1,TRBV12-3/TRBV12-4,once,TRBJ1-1,CASSLVGTGGEGNTEAFF,TGTGCCAGCAGTTTAGTTGGGACAGGGGGCGAGGGGAACACTGAAGCTTTCTTT
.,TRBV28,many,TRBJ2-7,CASSVGGTLEQYF,TGTGCCAGCAGTGTCGGGGGGACACTAGAGCAGTACTTC
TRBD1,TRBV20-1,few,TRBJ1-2,CSAREMTGKNYGYTF,TGCAGTGCTAGAGAAATGACAGGGAAGAACTATGGCTACACCTTC
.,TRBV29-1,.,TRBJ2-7,CSVFGATTNSYEQYF,TGCAGCGTATTTGGGGCAACCACAAACTCCTACGAGCAGTACTTC